This T cell receptor (beta chain) was captured in a study of blood T cell repertoires in COVID-19. The overall study: Samples came from the United States, Italy and Spain, spanning acute and convalescent COVID-19.

Individuals aged about 18 to 89 years were recruited from fewer than 30 US areas. Self-reported history from a screening survey and questionnaire set each donor's cohort. Exposed study participants had met a COVID-19 case within 2 weeks before entry. This CDR3 has 14 amino acids. The germline V gene encodes CDR1 LGHNA and CDR2 YNFKEQ. V was clipped by 1 base and J by 3 bases; unmatched bases: 1. Assay used: immunoSEQ multiplex PCR; TCRdb lists only in-frame clones, some missing. The sample has 350,000 to 500,000 clones, 70% to 90% seen once. The receptor's source is a woman younger than 30 who had been exposed to COVID-19. The chain couples TRBV4-2 to TRBJ1-2, with 8 positions matching TRBD1. Sequenced input: PBMCs or T cells enriched from blood (not recorded which). The CDR3 loop is CASSQGTGYYGYTF. The CDR3 DNA is TGTGCCAGCAGCCAAGGGACAGGGTACTATGGCTACACCTTC.